There are many counts of the clone carrying this TCR beta chain. Antigen unknown. The record originates from a study of breast tumors, draining lymph nodes, adjacent tissues. The study, taken as a whole, reports: Tumor TCR diversity was below lymph nodes but above nontumor tissue. The lymph node origin of tumor T cells was framed as consistent with a hypothesis, not demonstrated.

The CDR3 runs to 15 residues. The ends lost 5 bases at V and 4 bases at J; junction bases unmatched: 6. From germline, CDR1 is SGHNT and CDR2 YENEEA. TCRdb recomputed calls from the multiplex PCR reads with MiXCR, one row per CDR3 protein. The data show about 140,000 distinct CDR3 sequences, 30% to 35% seen once. The lymph nodes were axillary draining lymph nodes from breast cancer patients. The source of this sequence is a female donor with breast cancer. Some clones in this sample may be carry-over from other donors' samples. This chain joins TRBV11-3 and TRBJ2-1, with 9 nucleotides matching TRBD2. Sequencing input: axillary lymph node tissue. Here the CDR3 reads CASSSSSGVYNEQFF. The CDR3 DNA sequence: TGTGCCAGCAGCAGTTCTAGCGGGGTATACAATGAGCAGTTCTTC.